The clone carrying this TCR beta chain was detected many times. The antigen is unknown. The sample belongs to a study of blood T cells in healthy people across ages. Study findings and constraints: Any conclusive comparison of naive versus antigen-experienced cells was prevented by using unsorted PBMCs. CMV status of donors was not determined, possibly confounding expanded clonotype changes. The study found more naive CD4+ cells and higher diversity in long-lived than aged donors.

V was clipped by 3 bases and J by 2 bases; unmatched bases: 8. The CDR3 runs 17 residues. Per germline, CDR1 SGHRS and CDR2 YFSETQ. Alongside a J-beta primer mix, a sample-barcoded 5' primer served in a second PCR lasting roughly 7 to 12 cycles. TCRdb reanalysed the 5' RACE reads using MiXCR and keeps one entry per CDR3 protein. Of 850,000 or so distinct CDR3 sequences in the sample, around 26% are singletons; the top ten hold 15% to 20%. What was sequenced was blood. The chain joins TRBV5-1 to TRBJ2-1, with 10 bases aligning to TRBD2. This receptor was taken from a woman at least 80 years old in good health. CDR3 nucleotides: TGCGCCAGCAGCTCCCTAGCTAGCGGGGGCGCCTACAATGAGCAGTTCTTC. Protein: CASSSLASGGAYNEQFF.